This T cell receptor beta chain is from a study of blood T cells in healthy people across ages. The authors ran a second PCR of about 6 to 11 cycles using a sample-barcoded 5' primer and a J-beta primer mix. There were at least 3 million CDR3-containing paired-end reads obtained from each sample. In TCRdb, the 5' RACE reads were re-called with MiXCR into one record per CDR3 protein. This repertoire shows about 940,000 distinct CDR3 sequences, approximately 49% found once; its top ten account for over 10%. Trimming removed 0 bases from V and 4 bases from J, with 12 bases in between. The CDR3 has 15 residues. Germline V gene sequence: CDR1 MNHEY, CDR2 SVGAGI.

The sequence was obtained from a man aged 30-40 years in good health. Sequenced material: blood. The rearrangement uses TRBV6-5 and TRBJ1-1; TRBD1 might be the D (6 bases). CDR3 in DNA: TGTGCCAGCAGTTACTCAGGGGGGCTGTTCACTGAAGCTTTCTTT. Protein: CASSYSGGLFTEAFF.